These 12 T cell receptor beta chains originate from one sample sequenced in a study of control samples from healthy donors and cancer patients. Clones were sequenced by immunoSEQ multiplex PCR, and TCRdb holds only the in-frame ones, with some missing. Of 250,000 to 300,000 clones listed, over 70% are singletons. The sample taken for sequencing was PBMCs. Every receptor here comes from a woman aged 55-69 years with lung cancer.

The rearrangement links TRBV5-1 to TRBJ2-7, with D possibly TRBD1 on 6 matching bases. The V gene lost 4 bases and the J gene lost 2 bases, with 16 bases spanning the gap. Germline V gene sequence: CDR1 SGHRS, CDR2 YFSETQ. The CDR3 is 15 amino acids. CDR3 in amino acids: CASSQNNRATYEQYF. The DNA for the CDR3 is TGCGCCAGCAGCCAGAACAACAGGGCTACCTACGAGCAGTACTTC.

The chain links TRBV15 to TRBJ2-2; D is ambiguous. From germline, CDR1 is LNHNV and CDR2 YYDKDF (reference sequence). CDR3 length equals 15 residues. V was pared by 0 bases and J by 0 bases, with 5 bases between. This chain's CDR3 is CATSRDATNTGELFF. DNA for the CDR3: TGTGCCACCAGCAGAGATGCAACGAACACCGGGGAGCTGTTTTTT.

This chain joins TRBV9 and TRBJ2-7; 8 bases map to TRBD1. Germline loops: CDR1 SGDLS, CDR2 YYNGEE. This CDR3 region has 16 residues. V shed 3 bases and J 0 bases; nucleotides not matched to a gene: 8. CDR3 region: CASSAGNDRGSYEQYF. The CDR3 DNA follows: TGTGCCAGCAGCGCGGGGAACGACAGGGGCTCCTACGAGCAGTACTTC.

The chain couples TRBV18 to TRBJ2-1; D unresolved. The CDR3 runs to 13 residues. V was shortened by 3 bases and J by 5 bases, with 8 bases between the two germline ends. Germline-derived CDR1 and CDR2 are KGHSH and LQKENI. The CDR3 region is CASSPRTHNEQFF. The CDR3 coding sequence is TGTGCCAGCTCACCGCGGACCCACAATGAGCAGTTCTTC.

The rearrangement links TRBV4-1 to TRBJ1-4; D gene uncertain. The V end lost 3 bases, the J end lost 4 bases, and 6 bases lay between the germline ends. CDR3 length: 13 residues. CDR1 and CDR2 from the germline V gene are MGHRA and YSYEKL. The CDR3: CASSQVGNEKLFF. For the CDR3, the DNA is TGCGCCAGCAGCCAGGTCGGTAATGAAAAACTGTTTTTT.

The rearrangement links TRBV28 to TRBJ1-2; D gene unclear. This CDR3 comprises 13 residues. CDR1 MDHEN and CDR2 SYDVKM come from the germline V gene. With 3 bases removed from V and 2 bases from J, the gap between germline ends came to 7 bases. Written as DNA, the CDR3 is TGTGCCAGCAGTTTTACGGAGAACTATGGCTACACCTTC. Translating gives CASSFTENYGYTF.

V and J are TRBV7-9 and TRBJ1-2, with D tentatively TRBD1 (6 bases). The CDR3 consists of 16 residues. V was trimmed by 5 bases and J by 1 base, leaving 17 bases between them. From germline, CDR1 is SEHNR and CDR2 FQNEAQ (reference sequence). The CDR3 DNA is TGTGCCAGCAGCGATGAAAGGGGGTTGGGTAACTATGGCTACACCTTC. This sequence encodes CASSDERGLGNYGYTF. Using reference TRBV7-9 and TRBJ1-2 for the parts outside the CDR3, the full variable domain is DTGVSQNPRHKITKRGQNVTFRCDPISEHNRLYWYRQTLGQGPEFLTYFQNEAQLEKSRLLSDRFSAERPKGSFSTLEIQRTEQGDSAMYLCASSDERGLGNYGYTFGSGTRLTVV.

J is TRBJ1-1 and V is TRBV18; D is perhaps TRBD1 (5 bases). Trimming shortened V by 3 bases and J by 3 bases, and 20 bases separated the two germline ends. Germline CDR1 and CDR2: KGHSH and LQKENI. CDR3 size: 17 residues. The CDR3 nucleotides are TGTGCCAGCTCACCCTACTCAGGAACTGCGGGGGACACTGAAGCTTTCTTT. This gives the protein CASSPYSGTAGDTEAFF.

The CDR3 coding sequence is TGTGCCACCAGTGATCGACCGAAACAGGGGGCGCTCGGTGAGACCCAGTACTTC. Its protein product is CATSDRPKQGALGETQYF. The rearrangement uses TRBV24-1 and TRBJ2-5; 9 nucleotides line up with TRBD1. CDR1 and CDR2 from the germline V gene are KGHDR and SFDVKD. V lost 3 bases, J lost 5 bases, and 15 bases stayed unmatched. The CDR3 runs to 18 residues.

The rearrangement links TRBV6-5 to TRBJ2-7, with TRBD2 matching 9 bases. This CDR3 is 12 amino acids long. Trimming cost V 8 bases and J 6 bases; bases outside gene matches: 5. The V gene's germline CDR1 is MNHEY and CDR2 SVGAGI. CDR3 coding DNA: TGTGCCAGCGCGCGGGGGGGTTTCGAGCAGTACTTC. Translating gives CASARGGFEQYF.

This sequence joins TRBV28 and TRBJ2-1; tentative D call: TRBD1 (7 bases). V was shortened by 6 bases and J by 8 bases, with 17 bases between the two germline ends. This CDR3 has 14 residues. Germline values: CDR1 MDHEN, CDR2 SYDVKM. CDR3 protein: CASREGAGNDEQFF. The CDR3 DNA follows: TGTGCCAGCAGGGAGGGGGCGGGGAACGATGAGCAGTTCTTC.

This sequence joins TRBV6-2 or TRBV6-3 and TRBJ2-5, with D possibly being TRBD1 (5 bases). The CDR3 covers 14 residues. The germline CDR1 and CDR2 sequences are MNHEY and SVGEGT. Between the trimmed V and J ends, which lost 3 bases and 3 bases, there was a span of 11 bases. The CDR3 spells CASSYADRKETQYF. DNA for the CDR3: TGTGCCAGCAGTTATGCAGACAGAAAAGAGACCCAGTACTTC.